Listed below are T cell receptor beta chains from one sample, sequenced in a study of monozygotic twins with inflammatory bowel disease. Using the 5' RACE reads, TCRdb records one entry per CDR3 protein without DNA. In all, the sample yields under 150,000 distinct CDR3 sequences. Material: blood. These receptor sequences come from a human donor with ulcerative colitis or Crohn's disease, or a healthy co-twin of an affected twin (not recorded which). Each CDR3 is given with its conserved first and last residue.

v_gene: TRBV6-6; j_gene: TRBJ1-5; CDR3aa: CASSYTGRNQPQHF
v_gene: TRBV7-2; j_gene: TRBJ2-1; CDR3aa: CASSFGLGGNEQFF
v_gene: TRBV5-1; j_gene: TRBJ1-2; CDR3aa: CASSVSGGGTLGYTF
v_gene: TRBV7-2; j_gene: TRBJ2-3; CDR3aa: CASSLALVRSDTQYF
v_gene: TRBV18; j_gene: TRBJ1-1; CDR3aa: CASSPPGPHPEAFF
v_gene: TRBV7-2; j_gene: TRBJ2-3; CDR3aa: CASSILLDTQYF
v_gene: TRBV6-5; j_gene: TRBJ2-2; CDR3aa: CASSFYRGPGELFF
v_gene: TRBV5-1; j_gene: TRBJ1-4; CDR3aa: CASGTGDRGNEKLFF
v_gene: TRBV9; j_gene: TRBJ2-3; CDR3aa: CASSVESMLAGGGGDTQYF
v_gene: TRBV12-3/TRBV12-4; j_gene: TRBJ1-1; CDR3aa: CASSHQNRDAGEAFF
v_gene: TRBV19; j_gene: TRBJ2-1; CDR3aa: CASRRESYNEQFF